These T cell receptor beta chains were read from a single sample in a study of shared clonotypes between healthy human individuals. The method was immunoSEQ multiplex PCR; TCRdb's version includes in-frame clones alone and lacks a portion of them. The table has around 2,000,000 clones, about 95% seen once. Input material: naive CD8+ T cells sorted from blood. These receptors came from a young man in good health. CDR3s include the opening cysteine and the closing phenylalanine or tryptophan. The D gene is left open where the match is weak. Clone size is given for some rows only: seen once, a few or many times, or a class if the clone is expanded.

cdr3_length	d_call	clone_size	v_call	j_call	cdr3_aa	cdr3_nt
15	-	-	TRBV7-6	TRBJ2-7	CASSLGTGQLDEQYF	TGTGCCAGCAGCTTAGGCACGGGGCAGCTGGACGAGCAGTACTTC
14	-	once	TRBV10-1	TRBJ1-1	CASSSGTGDTEAFF	TGCGCCAGCTCCTCGGGGACCGGGGACACTGAAGCTTTCTTT
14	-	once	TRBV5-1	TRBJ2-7	CASAPGRISYEQYF	TGCGCCAGTGCCCCAGGACGGATATCCTACGAGCAGTACTTC
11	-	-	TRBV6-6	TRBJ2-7	CASSPGLEQYF	TGTGCCAGCAGCCCGGGGTTGGAGCAGTACTTC
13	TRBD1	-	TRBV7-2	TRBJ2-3	CASSLEFLQGEYF	TGTGCCAGCAGCTTAGAATTTTTACAGGGGGAGTATTTT
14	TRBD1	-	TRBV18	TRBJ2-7	CASSRDRGLNEQYF	TGTGCCAGCTCACGAGACAGGGGACTGAACGAGCAGTACTTC
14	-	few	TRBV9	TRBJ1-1	CASSVGAGRTEAFF	TGTGCCAGCAGCGTAGGTGCGGGGCGCACTGAAGCTTTCTTT
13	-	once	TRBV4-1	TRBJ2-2	CASSPISSGELFF	TGCGCCAGCAGTCCAATTTCGTCCGGGGAGCTGTTTTTT
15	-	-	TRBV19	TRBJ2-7	CASSFLSDTYYEQYF	TGTGCCAGTAGTTTCCTTTCGGACACTTACTACGAGCAGTACTTC
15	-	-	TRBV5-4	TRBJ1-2	CASSPEAGNNYGYTF	TGTGCCAGCAGCCCCGAGGCAGGGAACAACTATGGCTACACCTTC
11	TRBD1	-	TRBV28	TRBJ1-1	CASSTGGQQHF	TGTGCCAGCAGTACAGGGGGACAGCAACATTTT
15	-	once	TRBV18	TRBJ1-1	CASSHGTYRNTEAFF	TGTGCCAGCTCACATGGGACATACAGGAACACTGAAGCTTTCTTT
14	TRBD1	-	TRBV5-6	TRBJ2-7	CASSPPGQGYEQYF	TGTGCCAGCAGCCCCCCTGGACAGGGCTACGAGCAGTACTTC
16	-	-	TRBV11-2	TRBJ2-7	CASSSTLVRQGYEQYF	TGTGCCAGCAGCTCAACTTTGGTCAGGCAGGGGTACGAGCAGTACTTC
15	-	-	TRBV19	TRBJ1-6	CASSSLGTENSPLHF	TGTGCCAGTAGCTCCCTCGGGACCGAAAATTCACCCCTCCACTTT
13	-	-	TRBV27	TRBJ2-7	CASSYRGPYEQYF	TGTGCCAGCAGTTATCGGGGACCCTACGAGCAGTACTTC
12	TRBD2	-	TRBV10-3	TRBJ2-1	CAVRLADNEQFF	TGTGCCGTTCGACTAGCCGACAATGAGCAGTTCTTC
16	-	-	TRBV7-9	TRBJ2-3	CASSLVVIRGTDTQYF	TGTGCCAGCAGCTTAGTGGTCATCAGGGGCACAGATACGCAGTATTTT
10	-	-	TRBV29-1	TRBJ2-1	CSVAVNEQFF	TGCAGCGTTGCGGTCAATGAGCAGTTCTTC
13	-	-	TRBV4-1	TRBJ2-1	CASSQVHSNEQFF	TGCGCCAGCAGCCAAGTTCACAGCAATGAGCAGTTCTTC
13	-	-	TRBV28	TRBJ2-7	CASSLQVAYEQYF	TGTGCCAGCAGCCTTCAGGTGGCCTACGAGCAGTACTTC
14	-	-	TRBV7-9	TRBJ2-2	CASSSPLDTGELFF	TGTGCCAGCAGCTCACCTTTGGACACCGGGGAGCTGTTTTTT
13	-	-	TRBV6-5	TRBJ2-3	CASSYRLGDTQYF	TGTGCCAGCAGTTACAGGTTGGGAGATACGCAGTATTTT
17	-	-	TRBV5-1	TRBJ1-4	CASSLGADLATNEKLFF	TGCGCCAGCAGCTTGGGGGCGGATCTTGCAACTAATGAAAAACTGTTTTTT
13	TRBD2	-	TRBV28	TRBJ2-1	CASSLPIAGGSFF	TGTGCCAGCAGCCTACCGATAGCGGGGGGATCGTTCTTC
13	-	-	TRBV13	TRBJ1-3	CASSVFSGNTIYF	TGTGCCAGCAGCGTTTTCTCTGGAAACACCATATATTTT
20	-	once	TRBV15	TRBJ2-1	CATSRGRLGDWAVEGNEQFF	TGTGCCACCAGCAGAGGTCGGCTGGGCGATTGGGCGGTAGAGGGGAATGAGCAGTTCTTC
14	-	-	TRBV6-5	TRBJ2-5	CASSYSAVQETQYF	TGTGCCAGCAGTTACTCAGCGGTGCAAGAGACCCAGTACTTC
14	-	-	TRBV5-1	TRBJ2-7	CASSFSLASDEQYF	TGCGCCAGCAGCTTTTCGCTAGCCTCTGACGAGCAGTACTTC
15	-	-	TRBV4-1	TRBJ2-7	CASSPRDGIPYEQYF	TGCGCCAGCAGCCCTCGGGACGGGATACCCTACGAGCAGTACTTC
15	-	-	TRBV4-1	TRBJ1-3	CASSQDSNSGNTIYF	TGCGCCAGCAGCCAAGACAGCAACTCTGGAAACACCATATATTTT
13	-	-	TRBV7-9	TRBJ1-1	CASSFPGNTEAFF	TGTGCCAGCAGCTTTCCCGGGAACACTGAAGCTTTCTTT
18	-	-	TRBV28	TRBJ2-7	CASSLRQGGRLRARESAF	TGTGCCAGCAGTTTACGACAGGGAGGAAGGCTACGAGCTAGGGAGAGCGCCTTC
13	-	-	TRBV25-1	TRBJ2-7	CASSEQGDYEQYF	TGTGCCAGCAGTGAGCAGGGAGACTACGAGCAGTACTTC
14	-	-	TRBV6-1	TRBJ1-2	CASRSRGGFYGYTF	TGTGCCAGCCGATCGAGGGGGGGCTTCTATGGCTACACCTTC
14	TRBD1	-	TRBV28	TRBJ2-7	CASTGTGGNYEQYF	TGTGCCAGCACCGGGACAGGGGGCAACTACGAGCAGTACTTC
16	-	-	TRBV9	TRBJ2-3	CASSVFFGASTDTQYF	TGTGCCAGCAGCGTATTCTTCGGGGCTAGCACAGATACGCAGTATTTT
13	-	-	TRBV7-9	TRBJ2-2	CASSPIYPGELFF	TGTGCCAGCAGCCCCATCTACCCCGGGGAGCTGTTTTTT
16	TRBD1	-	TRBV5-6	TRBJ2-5	CASSPDRGLESETQYF	TGTGCCAGCAGCCCGGACAGGGGGCTAGAATCGGAGACCCAGTACTTC
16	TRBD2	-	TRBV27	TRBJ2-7	CASSLSPGGGTYEQYF	TGTGCCAGCAGTTTATCGCCGGGGGGAGGAACCTACGAGCAGTACTTC
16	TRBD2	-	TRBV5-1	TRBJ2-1	CASSLASGGFYNEQFF	TGCGCCAGCAGCTTGGCTAGCGGGGGGTTCTACAATGAGCAGTTCTTC
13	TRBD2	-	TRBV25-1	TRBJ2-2	CASTPGGTGELFF	TGTGCCAGCACTCCGGGAGGGACCGGGGAGCTGTTTTTT
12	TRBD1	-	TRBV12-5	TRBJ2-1	CASGPPGGEQFF	TGTGCTAGTGGTCCCCCAGGGGGTGAGCAGTTCTTC
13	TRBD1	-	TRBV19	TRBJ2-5	CASSIAGGETQYF	TGTGCCAGTAGTATAGCAGGGGGAGAGACCCAGTACTTC
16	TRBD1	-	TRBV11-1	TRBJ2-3	CASSLGQGGATDTQYF	TGTGCCAGCAGCTTGGGACAGGGCGGGGCCACAGATACGCAGTATTTT
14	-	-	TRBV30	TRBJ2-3	CAWSVGFRTDTQYF	TGTGCCTGGAGTGTAGGGTTTCGCACAGATACGCAGTATTTT
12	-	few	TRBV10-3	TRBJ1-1	CVVRDLNTEAFF	TGTGTGGTGAGGGATCTTAACACTGAAGCTTTCTTT
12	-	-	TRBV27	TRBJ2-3	CASSVQGDTQYF	TGTGCCAGCAGCGTTCAGGGGGATACGCAGTATTTT
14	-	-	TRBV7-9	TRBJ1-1	CASSRPASSSEAFF	TGTGCCAGCAGCCGCCCCGCTTCGTCCAGTGAAGCTTTCTTT
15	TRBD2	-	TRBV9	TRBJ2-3	CASSPLAGAADTQYF	TGTGCCAGCAGCCCCCTAGCGGGAGCCGCAGATACGCAGTATTTT
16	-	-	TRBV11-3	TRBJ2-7	CASRVAARGSSYEQYF	TGTGCCAGCAGGGTTGCTGCTCGGGGGAGCTCCTACGAGCAGTACTTC